This T cell receptor (beta chain) was obtained from a study of identifying expanded T cells in peripheral blood. Only in-frame clones appear in the TCRdb table, and some are missing; sequencing was by immunoSEQ multiplex PCR. The sample contains tens of thousands of clones, 88% of which appear only once. The V gene's germline CDR1 is LGHNA and CDR2 YSLEER. V was clipped by 0 bases and J by 5 bases, with 10 bases between them. CDR3 length: 14 residues. The TCR sequence derives from a person aged 18 to 75 in good health. The specimen was blood. The chain carries TRBV4-3 and TRBJ2-5, with D unclear. The CDR3 DNA reads TGCGCCAGCAGCCAAGATTTTGGTTGGGAGACCCAGTACTTC. Protein: CASSQDFGWETQYF.